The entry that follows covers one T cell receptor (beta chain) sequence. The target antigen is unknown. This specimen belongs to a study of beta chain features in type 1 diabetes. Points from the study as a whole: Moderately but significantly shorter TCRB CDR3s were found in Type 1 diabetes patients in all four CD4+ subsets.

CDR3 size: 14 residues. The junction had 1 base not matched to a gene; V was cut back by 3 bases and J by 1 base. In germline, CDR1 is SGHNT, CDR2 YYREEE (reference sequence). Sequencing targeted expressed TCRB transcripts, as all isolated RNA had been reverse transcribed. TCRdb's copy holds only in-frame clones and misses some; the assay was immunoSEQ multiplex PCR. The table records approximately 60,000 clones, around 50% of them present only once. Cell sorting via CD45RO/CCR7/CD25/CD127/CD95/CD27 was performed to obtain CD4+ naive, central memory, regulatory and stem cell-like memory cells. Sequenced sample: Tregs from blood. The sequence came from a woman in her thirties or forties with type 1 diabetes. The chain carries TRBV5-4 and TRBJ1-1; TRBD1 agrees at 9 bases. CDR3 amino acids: CASSSGQGNTEAFF. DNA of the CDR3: TGTGCCAGCAGCTCGGGACAGGGGAACACTGAAGCTTTCTTT.